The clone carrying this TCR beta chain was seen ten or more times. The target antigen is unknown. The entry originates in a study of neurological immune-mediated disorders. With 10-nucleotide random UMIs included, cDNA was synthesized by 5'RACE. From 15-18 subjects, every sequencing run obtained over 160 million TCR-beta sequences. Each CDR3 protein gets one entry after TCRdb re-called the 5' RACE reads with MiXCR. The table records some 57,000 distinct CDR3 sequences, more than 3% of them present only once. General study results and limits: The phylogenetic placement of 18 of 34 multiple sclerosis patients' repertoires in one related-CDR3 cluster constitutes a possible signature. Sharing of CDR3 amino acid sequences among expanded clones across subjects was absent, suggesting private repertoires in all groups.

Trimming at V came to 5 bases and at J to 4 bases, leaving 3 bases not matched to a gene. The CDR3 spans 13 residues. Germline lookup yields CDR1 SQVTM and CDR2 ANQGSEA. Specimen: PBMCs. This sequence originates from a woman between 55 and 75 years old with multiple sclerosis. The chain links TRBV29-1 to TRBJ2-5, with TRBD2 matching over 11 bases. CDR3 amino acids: CSVTSGSLETQYF. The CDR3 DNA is TGCAGCGTTACTAGCGGGAGTTTAGAGACCCAGTACTTC.